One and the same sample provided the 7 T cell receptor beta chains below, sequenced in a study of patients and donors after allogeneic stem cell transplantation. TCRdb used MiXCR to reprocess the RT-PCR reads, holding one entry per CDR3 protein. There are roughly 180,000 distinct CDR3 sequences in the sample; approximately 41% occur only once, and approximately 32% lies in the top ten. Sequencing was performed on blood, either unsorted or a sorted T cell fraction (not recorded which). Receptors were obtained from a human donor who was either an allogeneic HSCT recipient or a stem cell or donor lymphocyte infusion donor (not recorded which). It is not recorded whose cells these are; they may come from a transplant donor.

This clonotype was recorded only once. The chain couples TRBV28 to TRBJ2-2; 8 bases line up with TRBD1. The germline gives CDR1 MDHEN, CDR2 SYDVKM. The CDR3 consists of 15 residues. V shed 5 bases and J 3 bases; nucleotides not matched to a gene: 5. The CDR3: CASSPGQGDTGELFF. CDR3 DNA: TGTGCCAGCAGTCCCGGACAGGGTGACACCGGGGAGCTGTTTTTT.

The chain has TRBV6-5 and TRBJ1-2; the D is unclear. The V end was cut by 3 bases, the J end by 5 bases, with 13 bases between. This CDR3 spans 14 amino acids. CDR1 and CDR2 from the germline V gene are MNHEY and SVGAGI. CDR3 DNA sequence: TGTGCCAGCAGTTATGGGAGAACGGGGTATGGCTACACCTTC. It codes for CASSYGRTGYGYTF.

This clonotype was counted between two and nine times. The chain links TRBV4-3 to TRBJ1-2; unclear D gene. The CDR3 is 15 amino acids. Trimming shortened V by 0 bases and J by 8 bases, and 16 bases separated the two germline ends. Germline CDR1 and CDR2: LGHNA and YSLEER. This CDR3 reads CASSQEEGLAGGYTF. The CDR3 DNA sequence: TGCGCCAGCAGCCAAGAAGAAGGGCTGGCTGGAGGCTACACCTTC.

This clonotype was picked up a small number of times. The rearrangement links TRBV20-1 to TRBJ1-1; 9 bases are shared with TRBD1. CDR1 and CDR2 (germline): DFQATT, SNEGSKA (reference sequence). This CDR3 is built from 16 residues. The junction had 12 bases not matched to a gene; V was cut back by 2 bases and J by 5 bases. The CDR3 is CSARQGNRDRATEAFF. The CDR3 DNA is TGCAGTGCTAGACAAGGAAACCGGGACAGGGCTACTGAAGCTTTCTTT.

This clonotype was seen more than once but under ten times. CDR3 residues: CSARVGLRVLKNIQYF. CDR3 sequence (DNA): TGCAGTGCTAGAGTCGGGCTCAGGGTTCTCAAAAACATTCAGTACTTC. The chain recombines TRBV20-1 with TRBJ2-4; D is possibly TRBD1 (5 bases). The CDR3 sequence is 16 residues long. Germline assignment: CDR1 DFQATT and CDR2 SNEGSKA (reference sequence). V was shortened by 1 base and J by 3 bases, with 16 bases between the two germline ends.

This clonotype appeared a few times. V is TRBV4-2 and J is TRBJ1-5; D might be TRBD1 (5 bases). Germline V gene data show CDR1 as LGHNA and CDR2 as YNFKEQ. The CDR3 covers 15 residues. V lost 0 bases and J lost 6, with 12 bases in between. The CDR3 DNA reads TGTGCCAGCAGCCAAGATATCGGGGGTGGTCAGCCCCAGCATTTT. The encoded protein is CASSQDIGGGQPQHF.

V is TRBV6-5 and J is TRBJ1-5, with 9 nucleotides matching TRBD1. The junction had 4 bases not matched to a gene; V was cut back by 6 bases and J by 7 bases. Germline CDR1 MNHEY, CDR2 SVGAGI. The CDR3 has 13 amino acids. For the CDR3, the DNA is TGTGCCAGCAGCCAACAGGGGGCCCAGCCCCAGCATTTT. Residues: CASSQQGAQPQHF.